This is a list of T cell receptor beta chains from one sample in a study of human T cells and chemical hapten exposure. TCRdb re-called the RACE reads through MiXCR, storing one row per CDR3 protein. The sample includes some 80,000 distinct CDR3 sequences, 9.5% to 13% of them seen just once. The source material was whole blood, sampled in connection with sensitization to the hapten diphenylcyclopropenone (DPC). The receptors derive from a man aged 18 to 30 with alopecia areata. Some clones in this sample may be carry-over from other donors' samples. Each CDR3 is given without its conserved first and last residue. Only part of the rows carry a size: once, few, many, or a class if the clone is expanded.

cdr3_aa clone_size v_call
ASSQEGAETYGYT few TRBV4-3
ASSAQGGSNQPQH few TRBV5-8
ASSFLGQGADTQY . TRBV6-2/TRBV6-3
SVVQRTGELF few TRBV29-1
ASSQVNGGYEQY few TRBV3-1
SAGATYGYT few TRBV20-1
ASSIIAGAGEQY . TRBV9
ASSQEASGATGELF few TRBV4-3
ASSIDRVHGYT . TRBV12-3/TRBV12-4
AISEFYRLNYGYT few TRBV10-3
ASSPPNMLTVGGDTQY . TRBV3-1
SARADGGTDTQY many TRBV20-1
ASSRQGAAF . TRBV12-3/TRBV12-4
ASSRDGGNTEAF . TRBV6-5
ASSFLGELF . TRBV27
ASSRRAYQETQY few TRBV18
ASRDFSYNEQF few TRBV27
ASSPGGLAANEQF few TRBV7-3
ASSDSGGATDTQY few TRBV6-4
ATSGSGDVDTQY . TRBV24-1
ASSPKDRAVEAF many TRBV18
ASSQEGGRGSSPLH . TRBV3-1
ASGPSGNTIY . TRBV27
ASRQGTGPYYEQY many TRBV7-8
ASSQEGQGYTEAF few TRBV4-1
ASSLDRTGAGKTQY . TRBV7-6
ASSLHRERGQPQH . TRBV18
ASSPDRAEEKLF few TRBV18
ASRRQGSNQPQH few TRBV5-5
AISTGTGALNEQF . TRBV10-3
ASSPTGAVETQY . TRBV9
AIAGTGDFSSYNSPLH many TRBV10-3
ASSLAERFNEQF many TRBV5-1
ASSPGQDSTGELF . TRBV4-2
SVVAGFTNSGANVLT few TRBV29-1
ASKGRDLIYGYT . TRBV2
ASSPHLYQETQY . TRBV27
ASSPRGASPTDTQY many TRBV18
ASSLEGTATDTQY . TRBV11-3
ASTQGAFLYNSPLH . TRBV7-2
ASSQEKQPNEKLF . TRBV3-1
ASSSQGFNSPLH few TRBV9
ASSRDGSYEQY few TRBV18
ASSPGGQETQY many TRBV18
ASSQATSGAYEQY many TRBV3-1
ASSQGAAVGGANVLT few TRBV4-1
ASSLGASGGTGELF few TRBV7-2
ASSGGDRNQPQH many TRBV9
ASSFGEVGEDTQY . TRBV11-2
ASTAVLAGTQY many TRBV10-2
SADRDLMAAF . TRBV20-1
SVPDLSTNEKLF many TRBV29-1
ASSSVSGTDTQY many TRBV11-2